A single sample is the source of the 11 T cell receptor beta chains below, sequenced in a study of T cells in Graves' hyperthyroidism and ophthalmopathy. Authors of the study amplified TCR beta CDR3 regions from RNA transcripts. TCR CDR3 regions were first amplified by RT-PCR with HTBI primers. In TCRdb, the multiplex PCR reads were re-called with MiXCR into one record per CDR3 protein. Of around 250,000 distinct CDR3 sequences listed, approximately 23% are singletons. The specimen was blood. The receptors derive from a woman aged 40 to 49 with Graves' ophthalmopathy.

The V gene is TRBV11-2, the J gene TRBJ1-2, with a tentative D call TRBD1 (5 bases). This CDR3 is 15 amino acids long. V gave up 7 bases and J gave up 4 bases, with 19 bases separating them. Germline CDR1 SGHAT, CDR2 FQNNGV. Written as DNA, the CDR3 is TGTGCCAGCACACGACCATGGACATGTACCTATGGCTACACCTTC. It codes for CASTRPWTCTYGYTF.

This clonotype was detected many times. V gene TRBV2 combines with J gene TRBJ1-3, with D unresolved. This CDR3 region has 14 residues. The ends were cut back, 4 bases at V and 0 bases at J, with 7 bases in the middle. Germline-derived CDR1 and CDR2 are SNHLY and FYNNEI. In DNA, the CDR3 is TGTGCCAGCAGTGCGACACTCTCTGGAAACACCATATATTTT. Residues: CASSATLSGNTIYF.

The genes are TRBV29-1 and TRBJ1-1; maybe TRBD1 (5 bases). V gave up 6 bases and J gave up 4 bases, with 12 bases separating them. Per germline, CDR1 SQVTM and CDR2 ANQGSEA. The CDR3 spans 12 residues. CDR3 sequence reads: CSVSWGRTEAFF. The CDR3 DNA sequence: TGCAGCGTCTCCTGGGGCCGCACTGAAGCTTTCTTT.

This clonotype was seen at least ten times. The chain combines TRBV15 with TRBJ1-1, with a tentative D call TRBD1 (6 bases). The germline V gene has CDR1 LNHNV and CDR2 YYDKDF (reference sequence). The CDR3 has 15 residues. Trimming stripped 0 bases from V and 2 bases from J, with 10 bases between. This chain's CDR3 is CATSRDLQGNTEAFF. CDR3 DNA: TGTGCCACCAGCAGAGATTTACAGGGCAACACTGAAGCTTTCTTT.

This clonotype was observed a single time. The rearrangement joins TRBV20-1 to TRBJ1-2; D not certain. Germline-derived CDR1 and CDR2 are DFQATT and SNEGSKA (reference sequence). This CDR3 is 13 amino acids long. Trimming shortened V by 6 bases and J by 0 bases, and 11 bases separated the two germline ends. CDR3 region: CSAKLPSNYGYTF. In DNA, the CDR3 is TGCAGTGCCAAACTACCTTCTAACTATGGCTACACCTTC.

This clonotype has ten or more counts. The chain joins TRBV4-1 to TRBJ2-7; 11 nucleotides agree with TRBD1. Trimming removed 5 bases from V and 5 bases from J; junction bases left unmatched: 14. The CDR3 totals 17 residues. Germline CDR1 reads MGHRA; CDR2 reads YSYEKL. This CDR3 reads CASSYRASGQGADEQYF. CDR3 sequence (DNA): TGCGCCAGCAGCTATAGAGCCTCCGGACAGGGGGCCGACGAGCAGTACTTC.

The chain is built from TRBV28 and TRBJ2-1; a possible D gene is TRBD1 (5 bases). This CDR3 spans 16 amino acids. From germline, CDR1 is MDHEN and CDR2 SYDVKM. V shed 6 bases and J shed 7 bases, with 22 bases lying between them. In DNA, the CDR3 is TGTGCCAGCAGCCCAGAGTGGGGCCCAAAAGTAAATGAGCAGTTCTTC. Translation gives CASSPEWGPKVNEQFF.

This clonotype was counted many times. The genes are TRBV20-1 and TRBJ1-5; maybe TRBD1 (6 bases). Germline V CDR1 and CDR2: DFQATT, SNEGSKA (reference sequence). Between the trimmed V and J ends, which lost 5 bases and 0 bases, there was a span of 20 bases. The CDR3 is 17 residues long. The CDR3 region is CSAYRGQALYSNQPQHF. In DNA, the CDR3 is TGCAGTGCTTACCGGGGGCAGGCACTTTATAGCAATCAGCCCCAGCATTTT.

The sample holds many counts of this clonotype. Written as DNA, the CDR3 is TGTGCCAGCAGCTTGCAGTGGGGTGGCACAGATACGCAGTATTTT. Encoded protein: CASSLQWGGTDTQYF. V gene TRBV11-2 combines with J gene TRBJ2-3; D is unresolved. Germline CDR1 SGHAT, CDR2 FQNNGV. Deletions cut 3 bases from V and 1 base from J, with 11 bases between. The CDR3 extends over 15 amino acids.

This clonotype was seen many times. The V and J genes are TRBV27 and TRBJ2-7; the D is unclear. V gave up 8 bases and J gave up 3 bases, with 11 bases separating them. The CDR3 runs to 12 residues. CDR1 and CDR2 from the germline V gene are MNHEY and SMNVEV (reference sequence). CDR3 nucleotides: TGTGCCAGCCAAAACACCCTCTACGAGCAGTACTTC. Protein sequence: CASQNTLYEQYF.

This clonotype was counted ten times or more. The chain joins TRBV30 to TRBJ1-5, with D maybe TRBD1 (5 bases). The CDR3 has 13 amino acids. Germline CDR1 GTSNPN, CDR2 SVGIG (reference sequence). Trimming pared 4 bases from V and 5 bases from J, leaving 12 bases between. The CDR3 coding sequence is TGTGCCTGGACACGGGACCCAGATCAGCCCCAGCATTTT. Translated: CAWTRDPDQPQHF.